This TCR beta chain originates from a study of cytomegalovirus exposure and HLA in healthy donors. Overall study findings and caveats: Cytomegalovirus status was reportedly diagnosed by the classifier with high sensitivity and specificity. For TCR beta chains, V- and J-gene trimming was later linked to a missense DCLRE1C variant.

About this clone itself: Its antigen remains unknown.

The PCR contained 60 Vbeta and 13 Jbeta primers. Data came from immunoSEQ multiplex PCR; TCRdb stores just in-frame clones and leaves some out. The repertoire holds under 150,000 clones, with about 86% as singletons. This clonotype originated in a woman in her thirties in good health and CMV-seronegative. The specimen sequenced was PBMCs.

In nucleotides, the CDR3 is TGCAGTGCAGGGGTTAAGACCCAGTACTTC. Its translation: CSAGVKTQYF. The chain links TRBV20-1 to TRBJ2-5, with D perhaps matching TRBD1 (5 bases). Germline V lookup: CDR1 DFQATT, CDR2 SNEGSKA (reference sequence). Trimming removed 6 bases at V and 6 bases at J, with 8 bases between. The CDR3 runs 10 residues.